The 2 T cell receptor beta chains below were found in one sample sequenced in a study of cytomegalovirus exposure and HLA in healthy donors. TCRdb keeps only in-frame clones here, not all; method: immunoSEQ multiplex PCR. This table has hundreds of thousands of clones, approximately 82% appearing once. The specimen was PBMCs. These TCRs come from a woman under 30 in good health and CMV-seronegative.

This clone was detected once. The chain's CDR3 is CASSLAQGGGTEAFF. The CDR3 coding sequence is TGTGCCAGCAGCTTGGCTCAGGGGGGAGGCACTGAAGCTTTCTTT. The genes are TRBV5-4 and TRBJ1-1; 7 bases are a match to TRBD1. This CDR3 comprises 15 residues. J was trimmed by 4 bases and V by 0 bases; bases with no gene match: 6. Germline assignment: CDR1 SGHNT and CDR2 YYREEE (reference sequence).

The genes are TRBV27 and TRBJ2-7; D gene unclear. Germline CDR1 MNHEY, CDR2 SMNVEV (reference sequence). CDR3 size: 13 residues. V was pared by 10 bases and J by 0 bases, with 13 bases between. The CDR3 reads CATPTLSSYEQYF. The CDR3 nucleotides are TGTGCCACCCCGACGCTCAGCTCCTACGAGCAGTACTTC.